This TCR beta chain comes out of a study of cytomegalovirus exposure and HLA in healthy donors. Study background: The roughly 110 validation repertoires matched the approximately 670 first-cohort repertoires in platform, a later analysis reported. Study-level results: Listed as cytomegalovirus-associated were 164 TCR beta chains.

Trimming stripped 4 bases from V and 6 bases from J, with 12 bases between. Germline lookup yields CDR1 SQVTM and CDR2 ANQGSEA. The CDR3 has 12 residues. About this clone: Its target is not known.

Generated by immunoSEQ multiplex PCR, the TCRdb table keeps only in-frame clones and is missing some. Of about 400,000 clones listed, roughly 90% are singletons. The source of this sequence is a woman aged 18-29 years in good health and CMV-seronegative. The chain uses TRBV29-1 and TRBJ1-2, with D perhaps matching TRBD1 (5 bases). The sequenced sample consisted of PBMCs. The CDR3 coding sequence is TGCAGCGTTGTGGGGCGGACGGATGGCTACACCTTC. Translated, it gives CSVVGRTDGYTF. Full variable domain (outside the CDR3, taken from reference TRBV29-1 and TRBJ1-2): SAVISQKPSRDICQRGTSLTIQCQVDSQVTMMFWYRQQPGQSLTLIATANQGSEATYESGFVIDKFPISRPNLTFSTLTVSNMSPEDSSIYLCSVVGRTDGYTFGSGTRLTVV.